This T cell receptor beta chain is from a study of CD8 T cells in ankylosing spondylitis. Note on this clonotype: Its antigen is still unknown.

The study's findings and limits: Blood of patients with ankylosing spondylitis appeared to be characterized by a TCR beta motif of several highly homologous variants.

Trimming took 0 bases from V and 4 from J; bases not matched to a gene: 7. This CDR3 is built from 16 residues. Germline V CDR1 and CDR2: SGHTA, FQGTGA. Using quantitative 5'-RACE with molecular barcodes, the authors made TCR beta libraries. Via MiXCR, TCRdb re-called the 5' RACE reads, giving one row per CDR3 protein. The sample lists 200,000 to 250,000 distinct CDR3 sequences; roughly 18% were seen once. Sequencing was done on a sample of blood, either unsorted or a sorted T cell fraction (not recorded which). The sequence came from a male donor with ankylosing spondylitis. J is TRBJ2-5 and V is TRBV7-3; 8 bases line up with TRBD2. The CDR3 sequence: CASSLTGGGRRETQYF. Written as DNA, the CDR3 is TGTGCCAGCAGCTTAACGGGCGGGGGGCGGAGAGAGACCCAGTACTTC.